These 11 T cell receptor beta chains share one sample of origin, sequenced in a study of T cells in Graves' hyperthyroidism and ophthalmopathy. Amplified regions were TCR beta CDR3 sequences from RNA transcripts. The TCR CDR3 was amplified in a first-round RT-PCR using the HTBI primer set. Using its own MiXCR run on the multiplex PCR reads, TCRdb lists one record per CDR3 protein. The sample comprises hundreds of thousands of distinct CDR3 sequences, around 16% of which are singletons, and roughly 7.4% rests with the top ten. The source material was blood. The receptors here all came from a woman younger than 35 with Graves' hyperthyroidism.

In this sample, this clonotype turned up many times. The rearrangement joins TRBV28 to TRBJ2-1, with D unclear. CDR1 is MDHEN, CDR2 SYDVKM, per germline. Trimming shortened V by 4 bases and J by 7 bases, and 14 bases separated the two germline ends. The CDR3 length is 14 residues. The CDR3 DNA reads as TGTGCCAGCAGTTCCCACAATGAAAGGAATGAGCAGTTCTTC. Protein product: CASSSHNERNEQFF.

There are many counts of this clonotype. The chain is built from TRBV20-1 and TRBJ2-5; 7 positions agree with TRBD2. CDR3 length: 14 amino acids. V dropped 0 bases and J dropped 0; count of bases not matched to a gene: 1. In germline, CDR1 is DFQATT, CDR2 SNEGSKA (reference sequence). The CDR3 reads CSARDGGNQETQYF. The CDR3 nucleotides are TGCAGTGCTAGAGACGGGGGGAACCAAGAGACCCAGTACTTC.

At least ten counts were recorded for this clonotype. The chain joins TRBV12-3 or TRBV12-4 to TRBJ2-5, with D maybe TRBD1 (5 bases). V was cut by 6 bases and J by 3 bases, with 14 bases left in between. This CDR3 is built from 14 residues. CDR3 DNA: TGTGCCAGCAGGAACAGGCCAGTAGAAGAGACCCAGTACTTC. The encoded protein is CASRNRPVEETQYF.

In its sample, this clonotype was seen a few times. V gene TRBV9 combines with J gene TRBJ2-3; 9 positions agree with TRBD1. Unmatched junction bases numbered 3, after V lost 4 bases and J lost 0 bases. The CDR3 covers 15 residues. The V gene's germline CDR1 is SGDLS and CDR2 YYNGEE. The CDR3 nucleotides read TGTGCCAGCAGCCACGGACAGGGGAGCACAGATACGCAGTATTTT. Translated, it gives CASSHGQGSTDTQYF.

This clonotype has a count of ten or more. The rearrangement links TRBV20-1 to TRBJ2-1; TRBD2 aligns across 8 bases. The CDR3 totals 14 residues. CDR1 and CDR2 (germline): DFQATT, SNEGSKA (reference sequence). Trimming cost V 5 bases and J 3 bases; bases outside gene matches: 6. The CDR3 reads CSAPGTRDYNEQFF. In DNA, the CDR3 is TGCAGTGCTCCCGGGACTAGAGACTACAATGAGCAGTTCTTC.

This clonotype has just a few counts. The chain is built from TRBV25-1 and TRBJ1-1; the D is unclear. Germline V lookup: CDR1 MGHDK, CDR2 SYGVNS. The CDR3 is made up of 13 amino acids. V shed 3 bases and J shed 2 bases, with 7 bases lying between them. The CDR3 sequence is CASSDSTNTEAFF. The CDR3 coding sequence is TGTGCCAGCAGTGACTCCACAAACACTGAAGCTTTCTTT.

This clonotype has ten or more counts. The V call is TRBV5-6, the J call TRBJ2-3; maybe TRBD2 (7 bases). Trimming shortened V by 3 bases and J by 2 bases, and 13 bases separated the two germline ends. Germline V CDR1 and CDR2: SGHDT, YYEEEE. The CDR3 is 15 residues long. In DNA form, the CDR3 reads TGTGCCAGCAGCTACGGGGGGCCCCTCACAGATACGCAGTATTTT. Amino acid sequence: CASSYGGPLTDTQYF.

The genes are TRBV11-3 and TRBJ2-1; D gene unclear. The CDR3 is made up of 12 amino acids. The germline gives CDR1 SGHNT, CDR2 YENEEA. V lost 4 bases and J 5 bases, leaving 6 bases between the germline ends. CDR3 bases: TGTGCCAGCAGCTACGGAGACAATGAGCAGTTCTTC. Its protein product is CASSYGDNEQFF.

This clonotype was found a few times. Given a much more abundant clone one base away, this may be a read error. The chain is built from TRBV27 and TRBJ1-3, with a possible D match to TRBD1 (6 bases). Germline-derived CDR1 and CDR2 are MNHEY and SMNVEV (reference sequence). This CDR3 region has 13 residues. The CDR3 loop is CASSSGVGNTIHF. The CDR3, as DNA: TGTGCCAGCAGTTCAGGGGTTGGAAACACCATACATTTT.

This clonotype has at least ten counts. The chain has TRBV11-3 and TRBJ1-3; 7 bases agree with TRBD1. The germline CDR1 and CDR2 sequences are SGHNT and YENEEA. The CDR3 extends over 15 amino acids. With 4 bases clipped from V and 3 bases from J, the junction kept 6 bases outside the gene matches. CDR3 sequence reads: CASSSLQGYGNTIYF. The CDR3 coding sequence is TGTGCCAGCAGCTCCCTACAGGGGTATGGAAACACCATATATTTT.

V gene TRBV27 combines with J gene TRBJ1-6; a weak D match, TRBD1 (5 bases). The CDR3 length is 17 residues. The V end was cut by 5 bases, the J end by 3 bases, with 17 bases between. Germline assignment: CDR1 MNHEY and CDR2 SMNVEV (reference sequence). The CDR3 region is CASSEGTEASYNSPLHF. DNA for the CDR3: TGTGCCAGCAGTGAAGGGACGGAGGCGAGCTATAATTCACCCCTCCACTTT.